Described below is a single T cell receptor beta chain sequence and its context. Its antigen is not known. The record originates from a study of cytomegalovirus exposure and HLA in healthy donors. For the study at large: From HLA-typed donors, an early data release held tens of millions of unique TCRs. Whole-study findings and limits: It was fewer than 200 TCR beta chains that were listed as cytomegalovirus-associated. Most TCR sequences were rare, but some public TCRs occurred in many donors. Most CMV-associated TCR beta chains were later found to appear HLA-restricted.

PCR used 60 Vbeta primers and 13 Jbeta primers. TCRdb's table, derived via immunoSEQ multiplex PCR, lists solely in-frame clones and lacks some. The sample carries roughly 120,000 clones, around 80% recorded once. Sequenced: PBMCs. This TCR was recovered from a middle-aged man in good health and CMV-seronegative.

The CDR3 reads CASRQGGYGYTF. The CDR3 DNA is TGTGCCAGCAGACAGGGGGGCTATGGCTACACCTTC. The chain is built from TRBV6-5 and TRBJ1-2; TRBD1 matches at 8 bases. The V segment lost 6 bases and the J segment 4 bases; nucleotides outside the gene matches: 1. The CDR3 contains 12 residues. Germline-derived CDR1 and CDR2 are MNHEY and SVGAGI.